These T cell receptor beta chains were read from a single sample in a study of somatic mutations in cytotoxic T cells in rheumatoid arthritis. The protocol was immunoSEQ multiplex PCR, while the TCRdb copy is restricted to in-frame clones and leaves out a portion. The repertoire holds some 20,000 clones, roughly 86% seen once, with approximately 19% in the top ten. Sequenced input: CD8+ T cells sorted from blood. The receptors come from a woman aged 45-60 years in good health. The CDR3 runs from the conserved cysteine through the conserved F or W. The D gene is left open where the match is weak. Clone sizes are given selectively: once, few, many, or a class where the clone is expanded.

NA TRBJ1-2 TRBD1 TRBV7-9 CASSFTGTGVLVYGYTF TGTGCCAGCAGCTTCACCGGGACAGGGGTTCTAGTCTATGGCTACACCTTC
NA TRBJ2-3 TRBD1 TRBV2 CAREGGQPGEVGTQYF TGTGCCAGAGAAGGGGGACAGCCCGGCGAGGTTGGCACGCAGTATTTT
NA TRBJ2-1 NA TRBV5-8 CASSLVGTQSSYNEQFF TGTGCCAGCAGCTTGGTAGGCACCCAGAGCTCCTACAATGAGCAGTTCTTC
NA TRBJ2-5 NA TRBV6-5 CASSYRGSGEQYF TGTGCCAGCAGTTACAGGGGGTCAGGGGAGCAGTACTTC
NA TRBJ1-1 NA TRBV14 CASSQSIGFQTGGAEAFF TGTGCCAGCAGCCAATCAATCGGGTTCCAAACGGGGGGCGCTGAAGCTTTCTTT
NA TRBJ1-1 NA TRBV13 CASSWSTGTEAFF TGTGCCAGCAGCTGGAGCACGGGGACTGAAGCTTTCTTT
NA TRBJ2-6 NA TRBV10-3 CATLPDNHSGANVLTF TGTGCCACCCTCCCCGACAACCACTCTGGGGCCAACGTCCTGACTTTC
NA TRBJ2-2 NA TRBV29-1 CGVEDHVVTGELFF TGCGGCGTTGAAGATCACGTGGTAACCGGGGAGCTGTTTTTT
NA TRBJ2-2 NA TRBV28 CASSPGARETGELFF TGTGCCAGCAGTCCTGGGGCTAGGGAAACCGGGGAGCTGTTTTTT
NA TRBJ1-1 NA TRBV10-3 CAISESDRTNTEAFF TGTGCCATCAGTGAGTCCGACAGAACGAACACTGAAGCTTTCTTT
NA TRBJ2-1 TRBD2 TRBV10-3 CAISDVSGGARNEQFF TGTGCCATCAGTGACGTCAGCGGGGGAGCTCGGAATGAGCAGTTCTTC
once TRBJ1-2 NA TRBV14 CASSPGGFYGYTF TGTGCCAGCAGCCCTGGGGGTTTCTATGGCTACACCTTC
NA TRBJ1-3 NA TRBV28 CASSLGTVTSGNTIYF TGTGCCAGCAGTTTGGGTACCGTTACTTCTGGAAACACCATATATTTT
NA TRBJ2-7 TRBD1 TRBV29-1 CSVAGTGASYEQYF TGCAGCGTTGCCGGGACAGGGGCCTCCTACGAGCAGTACTTC
NA TRBJ1-5 TRBD1 TRBV6-5 CASSTGQGNQPQHF TGTGCCAGCAGCACAGGACAGGGGAATCAGCCCCAGCATTTT
NA TRBJ2-1 NA TRBV6-4 CASSDSTGSYNEQFF TGTGCCAGCAGTGACTCTACGGGCTCCTACAATGAGCAGTTCTTC
NA TRBJ1-1 NA TRBV15 CATSRGREAFF TGTGCCACCAGCAGAGGACGGGAAGCTTTCTTT
few TRBJ2-7 NA TRBV6-5 CASSYSSAAYEQYF TGTGCCAGCAGTTACTCTAGCGCCGCCTACGAGCAGTACTTC
few TRBJ1-2 NA TRBV15 CATSSWDGYTF TGTGCCACCAGCAGTTGGGATGGCTACACCTTC
NA TRBJ1-1 NA TRBV7-9 CASSLGIEAFF TGTGCCAGCAGCTTAGGGATTGAAGCTTTCTTT
NA TRBJ1-2 NA TRBV4-1 CASSQDPWFRSTSYGYTF TGCGCCAGCAGCCAAGATCCCTGGTTTCGCAGCACTTCCTATGGCTACACCTTC
once TRBJ2-1 NA TRBV9 CASSVEGGYAYNEQFF TGTGCCAGCAGCGTAGAAGGGGGGTATGCCTACAATGAGCAGTTCTTC
once TRBJ2-1 NA TRBV12-5 CASGFSLESSSYNEQFF TGTGCTAGTGGTTTCAGTCTTGAGTCTAGCTCCTACAATGAGCAGTTCTTC
NA TRBJ2-7 TRBD1 TRBV5-6 CASSPADRAEQYF TGTGCCAGCAGCCCGGCGGACAGGGCTGAGCAGTACTTC
NA TRBJ1-6 TRBD1 TRBV6-4 CASSEGQGNSPLHF TGTGCCAGCAGCGAGGGACAGGGTAATTCACCCCTCCACTTT
NA TRBJ1-6 NA TRBV5-1 CASSLWVGNNSPLHF TGCGCCAGCAGCTTGTGGGTCGGGAATAATTCACCCCTCCACTTT
few TRBJ1-1 NA TRBV6-6 CASSYLANTEAFF TGTGCCAGCAGTTATCTGGCAAACACTGAAGCTTTCTTT
once TRBJ2-3 TRBD1 TRBV5-1 CASSPEQGPIDTQYF TGCGCCAGCAGTCCTGAACAGGGGCCCATCGATACGCAGTATTTT
NA TRBJ1-5 NA TRBV6-1 CASSEIKAPQPQHF TGTGCCAGCAGTGAAATCAAGGCCCCTCAGCCCCAGCATTTT
NA TRBJ2-5 NA TRBV7-9 CASSGPGPGETQYF TGTGCCAGCAGCGGGCCGGGACCCGGAGAGACCCAGTACTTC
NA TRBJ1-2 NA TRBV2 CASSEHYRAYGYTF TGTGCCAGCAGTGAACATTACAGGGCCTATGGCTACACCTTC
NA TRBJ1-5 NA TRBV6-1 CASSEWGTSAIMPQHF TGTGCCAGCAGTGAATGGGGGACCTCCGCAATCATGCCCCAGCATTTT
NA TRBJ2-1 NA TRBV29-1 CSPIRGDEQFF TGCAGCCCCATTAGGGGGGATGAGCAGTTCTTC
NA TRBJ1-3 NA TRBV28 CASSLTDRQSGNTIYF TGTGCCAGCAGTTTAACTGACAGGCAATCTGGAAACACCATATATTTT
once TRBJ2-7 NA TRBV9 CASSVSGFPYEQYF TGTGCCAGCAGCGTGTCCGGGTTCCCGTACGAGCAGTACTTC
NA TRBJ1-2 NA TRBV4-2 CASSPSLLAETYGYTF TGTGCCAGCAGCCCCTCTCTCCTTGCAGAAACCTATGGCTACACCTTC
NA TRBJ2-7 NA TRBV5-1 CASSPQLESYEQYF TGCGCCAGCAGTCCCCAACTCGAGTCCTACGAGCAGTACTTC